Following are 4 T cell receptor beta chains from one sample sequenced in a study of T cell changes during pregnancy in multiple sclerosis. Using immunoSEQ multiplex PCR, the repertoire was profiled, and TCRdb retains in-frame clones only, with some absent. Found here are approximately 60,000 clones, roughly 90% of them singletons; the top ten hold approximately 1.2%. Sequencing was performed on peripheral blood, taken in the second trimester of pregnancy. All receptors come from a female donor with multiple sclerosis, enrolled in a pregnancy study.

A note on this clone: A junction end diverges from the germline sequence, so it may reflect a read error. This chain uses TRBV15 with TRBJ2-5; a possible D gene is TRBD2 (6 bases). This CDR3 has 11 amino acids. CDR1 and CDR2 (germline): LNHNV, YYDKDF (reference sequence). The CDR3 here is CATSRDGRLNF. CDR3 sequence (DNA): TGTGCCACCAGCAGAGATGGGAGGTTAAACTTC.

The CDR3 region has the DNA TGTGCCAGCAGCCCAAGGACAGGGGCTGGCTATGGCTACACCTTC. Its translation: CASSPRTGAGYGYTF. This rearrangement joins TRBV7-2 to TRBJ1-2, with 9 positions matching TRBD1. The germline gives CDR1 SGHTA, CDR2 FQGNSA. Trimming cost V 5 bases and J 4 bases; bases outside gene matches: 8. The CDR3 contains 15 residues.

Here the CDR3 DNA reads TGTGCCAGCTCACGTGGACTAGCCCCTGCCACAGATACGCAGTATTTT. It translates to CASSRGLAPATDTQYF. J is TRBJ2-3 and V is TRBV18, with TRBD2 identical over 8 bases. V lost 4 bases, J lost 2 bases, and 8 bases stayed unmatched. Germline assignment: CDR1 KGHSH and CDR2 LQKENI. The CDR3 contains 16 residues.

This sequence joins TRBV4-3 and TRBJ1-6; 8 positions match TRBD1. CDR1 is LGHNA and CDR2 is YSLEER in the germline V gene. With V trimmed by 1 base and J by 10 bases, 15 bases remained unmatched. CDR3 length equals 18 residues. The CDR3 region is CASSQGLSHQGAGSPLHF. As DNA, the CDR3 is TGCGCCAGCAGCCAAGGATTATCCCACCAGGGGGCTGGATCACCCCTCCACTTT.